A selection of T cell receptor beta chains follows, all from one sample in a study of cytomegalovirus exposure and HLA in healthy donors. Sequenced by immunoSEQ multiplex PCR; TCRdb stores in-frame clones only, minus some. The sample has around 130,000 clones, over 70% seen once. The sample taken for sequencing was PBMCs. The receptors shown here come from a woman aged 18-29 years in good health and CMV-seronegative. CDR3s include the opening cysteine and the closing phenylalanine or tryptophan. A D gene is named only where the DNA matches it firmly. The size field is filled for only some rows; it gives once, few, many or a size class.

CDR3 protein: CASSFEREHTDTQYF
CDR3 DNA: TGTGCCAGCAGCTTCGAACGGGAGCACACAGATACGCAGTATTTT
V gene: TRBV7-2
J gene: TRBJ2-3
clone size: .
D gene: .

CDR3 protein: CASSLLTGKEQYF
CDR3 DNA: TGTGCCAGCAGCTTACTAACAGGGAAGGAGCAGTACTTC
V gene: TRBV7-8
J gene: TRBJ2-7
clone size: .
D gene: .

CDR3 protein: CAWRQYGYTF
CDR3 DNA: TGTGCCTGGAGACAGTATGGCTACACCTTC
V gene: TRBV30
J gene: TRBJ1-2
clone size: .
D gene: .

CDR3 protein: CASSQERTGEAFF
CDR3 DNA: TGCGCCAGCAGCCAAGAAAGGACAGGTGAAGCTTTCTTT
V gene: TRBV4-1
J gene: TRBJ1-1
clone size: .
D gene: TRBD1

CDR3 protein: CASSLQAAAGELFF
CDR3 DNA: TGTGCCAGCAGTCTCCAAGCCGCCGCCGGGGAGCTGTTTTTT
V gene: TRBV7-9
J gene: TRBJ2-2
clone size: .
D gene: .

CDR3 protein: CASSMDKYEQYF
CDR3 DNA: TGTGCCAGTAGTATGGACAAGTATGAGCAGTACTTC
V gene: TRBV19
J gene: TRBJ2-7
clone size: .
D gene: .

CDR3 protein: CAWTSGSPREQYF
CDR3 DNA: TGTGCCTGGACTAGCGGGTCCCCGAGGGAGCAGTACTTC
V gene: TRBV30
J gene: TRBJ2-7
clone size: .
D gene: TRBD2

CDR3 protein: CASSRGQENTEAFF
CDR3 DNA: TGTGCCAGCTCGCGAGGGCAGGAGAACACTGAAGCTTTCTTT
V gene: TRBV7-9
J gene: TRBJ1-1
clone size: .
D gene: .

CDR3 protein: CASSLADRVNQPQHF
CDR3 DNA: TGTGCCAGCAGCTTGGCCGACAGGGTCAATCAGCCCCAGCATTTT
V gene: TRBV5-8
J gene: TRBJ1-5
clone size: .
D gene: TRBD1

CDR3 protein: CASRGADRAFSGNTIYF
CDR3 DNA: TGTGCCAGCAGGGGAGCGGACAGGGCCTTCTCTGGAAACACCATATATTTT
V gene: TRBV7-9
J gene: TRBJ1-3
clone size: .
D gene: TRBD1

CDR3 protein: CATSAEPNTGELFF
CDR3 DNA: TGCGCCACCTCGGCGGAGCCGAACACCGGGGAGCTGTTTTTT
V gene: TRBV5-1
J gene: TRBJ2-2
clone size: .
D gene: .

CDR3 protein: CASSISPQGEQYF
CDR3 DNA: TGTGCCAGTAGTATCTCCCCTCAGGGCGAGCAGTACTTC
V gene: TRBV19
J gene: TRBJ2-7
clone size: .
D gene: .

CDR3 protein: CASSLQGIEDEQFF
CDR3 DNA: TGTGCCAGCAGCTTACAGGGTATTGAGGATGAGCAGTTCTTC
V gene: TRBV7-2
J gene: TRBJ2-1
clone size: .
D gene: .

CDR3 protein: CASSLRDRQETQYF
CDR3 DNA: TGTGCCAGCAGTCTAAGGGACAGGCAAGAGACCCAGTACTTC
V gene: TRBV27
J gene: TRBJ2-5
clone size: few
D gene: TRBD1

CDR3 protein: CASSPGGTLRQFF
CDR3 DNA: TGTGCCAGCAGCCCAGGGGGGACCCTAAGGCAGTTCTTC
V gene: TRBV7-2
J gene: TRBJ2-1
clone size: .
D gene: .

CDR3 protein: CASSRQPRDNQPQHF
CDR3 DNA: TGCGCCAGCAGCCGACAACCTCGAGACAATCAGCCCCAGCATTTT
V gene: TRBV4-1
J gene: TRBJ1-5
clone size: .
D gene: .

CDR3 protein: CASSQLGGGNYEQYF
CDR3 DNA: TGTGCCAGCAGTCAACTGGGCGGGGGAAACTACGAGCAGTACTTC
V gene: TRBV7-2
J gene: TRBJ2-7
clone size: .
D gene: TRBD2

CDR3 protein: CSVEGGRAFTYEQYF
CDR3 DNA: TGCAGCGTTGAGGGCGGGAGGGCCTTTACCTACGAGCAGTACTTC
V gene: TRBV29-1
J gene: TRBJ2-7
clone size: .
D gene: TRBD2

CDR3 protein: CATRDTQETQYF
CDR3 DNA: TGTGCCACCCGGGACACTCAAGAGACCCAGTACTTC
V gene: TRBV6-5
J gene: TRBJ2-5
clone size: .
D gene: .

CDR3 protein: CASSPRQQGANEQFF
CDR3 DNA: TGTGCCAGCTCACCACGGCAGCAGGGCGCCAATGAGCAGTTCTTC
V gene: TRBV18
J gene: TRBJ2-1
clone size: .
D gene: .

CDR3 protein: CASGIWGLARNEQYF
CDR3 DNA: TGTGCCAGCGGGATTTGGGGACTAGCGAGAAACGAGCAGTACTTC
V gene: TRBV27
J gene: TRBJ2-7
clone size: .
D gene: TRBD2

CDR3 protein: CASRFGLAGNEQFF
CDR3 DNA: TGTGCCAGCCGATTTGGACTAGCGGGAAATGAGCAGTTCTTC
V gene: TRBV27
J gene: TRBJ2-1
clone size: .
D gene: TRBD2

CDR3 protein: CASSLGGGTISNQPQHF
CDR3 DNA: TGTGCCAGCAGCTTAGGGGGAGGGACAATTAGCAATCAGCCCCAGCATTTT
V gene: TRBV7-8
J gene: TRBJ1-5
clone size: .
D gene: .

CDR3 protein: CASRSTGGLVGELFF
CDR3 DNA: TGTGCCAGCAGGTCGACAGGGGGTTTGGTCGGGGAGCTGTTTTTT
V gene: TRBV6-5
J gene: TRBJ2-2
clone size: once
D gene: TRBD1

CDR3 protein: CACSGQVNTEAFF
CDR3 DNA: TGTGCCTGCTCGGGACAGGTGAACACTGAAGCTTTCTTT
V gene: TRBV30
J gene: TRBJ1-1
clone size: .
D gene: TRBD1

CDR3 protein: CALREKGAGYGYTF
CDR3 DNA: TGTGCCCTACGGGAGAAGGGGGCAGGCTATGGCTACACCTTC
V gene: TRBV5-4
J gene: TRBJ1-2
clone size: once
D gene: TRBD1

CDR3 protein: CASSPGEGETQYF
CDR3 DNA: TGTGCCAGCTCACCAGGCGAGGGAGAGACCCAGTACTTC
V gene: TRBV18
J gene: TRBJ2-5
clone size: .
D gene: .

CDR3 protein: CASSSRWGTYGYTF
CDR3 DNA: TGTGCCAGCAGCTCCCGATGGGGCACGTATGGCTACACCTTC
V gene: TRBV5-6
J gene: TRBJ1-2
clone size: .
D gene: .

CDR3 protein: CASESEGGALQYF
CDR3 DNA: TGTGCTAGTGAGTCGGAGGGTGGGGCGCTTCAGTACTTC
V gene: TRBV12-5
J gene: TRBJ2-7
clone size: .
D gene: .

CDR3 protein: CASSTLLAGGGGELFF
CDR3 DNA: TGTGCCAGCAGTACCCTCCTAGCGGGAGGCGGCGGGGAGCTGTTTTTT
V gene: TRBV27
J gene: TRBJ2-2
clone size: .
D gene: TRBD2

CDR3 protein: CVRSPPGGSGNTIYF
CDR3 DNA: TGTGTCAGAAGCCCTCCCGGCGGCTCTGGAAACACCATATATTTT
V gene: TRBV7-5
J gene: TRBJ1-3
clone size: .
D gene: .

CDR3 protein: CASSQEGGQAVANYGYTF
CDR3 DNA: TGTGCCAGCAGCCAAGAAGGAGGGCAGGCTGTAGCTAACTATGGCTACACCTTC
V gene: TRBV4-2
J gene: TRBJ1-2
clone size: .
D gene: .

CDR3 protein: CAWSTGGGYTF
CDR3 DNA: TGTGCCTGGTCGACAGGGGGTGGCTACACCTTC
V gene: TRBV30
J gene: TRBJ1-2
clone size: .
D gene: TRBD1

CDR3 protein: CSVWGQGGPFKQAFF
CDR3 DNA: TGCAGCGTTTGGGGACAGGGCGGGCCCTTTAAACAAGCTTTCTTT
V gene: TRBV29-1
J gene: TRBJ1-1
clone size: few
D gene: TRBD1

CDR3 protein: CASSEVGPYSGNTIYF
CDR3 DNA: TGTGCCAGCAGTGAAGTGGGCCCTTACTCTGGAAACACCATATATTTT
V gene: TRBV6-1
J gene: TRBJ1-3
clone size: .
D gene: .

CDR3 protein: CASSVSGDQPQHF
CDR3 DNA: TGTGCCAGCAGCGTCTCAGGGGACCAGCCCCAGCATTTT
V gene: TRBV6-5
J gene: TRBJ1-5
clone size: .
D gene: .

CDR3 protein: CASSAGRLAGGEQYF
CDR3 DNA: TGCGCCAGCAGCGCCGGAAGACTAGCGGGAGGGGAGCAGTACTTC
V gene: TRBV5-1
J gene: TRBJ2-7
clone size: .
D gene: TRBD2

CDR3 protein: CASSGSISGRGETQYF
CDR3 DNA: TGTGCCAGCAGTGGCTCGATCAGCGGGAGAGGGGAGACCCAGTACTTC
V gene: TRBV6-1
J gene: TRBJ2-5
clone size: .
D gene: TRBD2

CDR3 protein: CASSQGAGGDEQYF
CDR3 DNA: TGTGCCAGCAGCCAAGGGGCAGGGGGTGACGAGCAGTACTTC
V gene: TRBV4-2
J gene: TRBJ2-7
clone size: once
D gene: TRBD1

CDR3 protein: CASSPTGGGYTF
CDR3 DNA: TGTGCCAGCAGCCCCACGGGCGGGGGCTACACCTTC
V gene: TRBV7-2
J gene: TRBJ1-2
clone size: .
D gene: .

CDR3 protein: CASSQMGAGAGYEQYF
CDR3 DNA: TGCGCCAGCAGCCAAATGGGAGCAGGGGCTGGCTACGAGCAGTACTTC
V gene: TRBV4-1
J gene: TRBJ2-7
clone size: .
D gene: .